These 10 T cell receptor beta chains share one sample of origin, sequenced in a study of cytomegalovirus exposure and HLA in healthy donors. The PCR contained 60 Vbeta and 13 Jbeta primers. Data came from immunoSEQ multiplex PCR; TCRdb stores just in-frame clones and leaves some out. The data hold more than 100,000 clones, with approximately 90% observed a single time. The sequencing sample was made of PBMCs. Source of these receptors: a woman in her twenties or thirties in good health and CMV-seronegative.

This clone was seen a single time. Other nucleotide sequences from this sample produce the same CDR3. This chain joins TRBV7-9 and TRBJ1-5; D is ambiguous. V lost 0 bases and J 0 bases, leaving 3 bases between the germline ends. Looked up from germline, CDR1 is SEHNR and CDR2 is FQNEAQ (reference sequence). The CDR3 contains 14 residues. The chain's CDR3 is CASSLAGSNQPQHF. CDR3 bases: TGTGCCAGCAGCTTAGCCGGTAGCAATCAGCCCCAGCATTTT.

The genes are TRBV27 and TRBJ1-2, with 7 nucleotides matching TRBD1. This CDR3 has 17 amino acids. Trimming removed 3 bases from V and 2 bases from J; junction bases left unmatched: 12. Germline V lookup: CDR1 MNHEY, CDR2 SMNVEV (reference sequence). CDR3 sequence reads: CASSFNTATGSNYGYTF. As DNA, the CDR3 is TGTGCCAGCAGTTTCAATACCGCGACAGGGTCGAACTATGGCTACACCTTC.

The rearrangement links TRBV19 to TRBJ1-5; D might be TRBD1 (6 bases). This CDR3 comprises 14 residues. V was trimmed by 6 bases and J by 2 bases, leaving 11 bases between them. Germline CDR1 is LNHDA and CDR2 is SQIVND (reference sequence). CDR3 sequence (DNA): TGTGCCAGTAGCGCCGGGACACGCAATCAGCCCCAGCATTTT. Its translation: CASSAGTRNQPQHF. Full variable domain (outside the CDR3, taken from reference TRBV19 and TRBJ1-5): DGGITQSPKYLFRKEGQNVTLSCEQNLNHDAMYWYRQDPGQGLRLIYYSQIVNDFQKGDIAEGYSVSREKKESFPLTVTSAQKNPTAFYLCASSAGTRNQPQHFGDGTRLSIL.

CDR3 DNA: TGTGCCAGCAGTGGAACTAGCGTGATCGGAGAGACCCAGTACTTC. Its translation is CASSGTSVIGETQYF. This chain joins TRBV2 and TRBJ2-5; 7 bases are a match to TRBD2. V was clipped by 4 bases and J by 4 bases; unmatched bases: 9. The CDR3 contains 15 residues. CDR1 is SNHLY, CDR2 FYNNEI, per germline.

The rearrangement joins TRBV5-1 to TRBJ2-7, with 11 nucleotides matching TRBD1. This CDR3 spans 17 amino acids. V was pared by 0 bases and J by 3 bases, with 8 bases of the junction left unmatched. Per the germline V gene, CDR1 is SGHRS and CDR2 is YFSETQ. The CDR3 spells CASSLAWRTGGVYEQYF. In DNA, the CDR3 is TGCGCCAGCAGCTTGGCCTGGAGGACAGGGGGCGTCTACGAGCAGTACTTC.

This chain connects TRBV30 to TRBJ2-5; 9 bases line up with TRBD1. Germline CDR1 and CDR2: GTSNPN and SVGIG (reference sequence). The V gene end was trimmed by 3 bases and the J gene end by 1 base; junction bases not matched to a gene: 6. There are 15 residues in the CDR3. The CDR3 protein is CAWRPWTGVQETQYF. The CDR3 region has the DNA TGTGCCTGGAGGCCCTGGACAGGGGTCCAAGAGACCCAGTACTTC.

The chain links TRBV2 to TRBJ1-1; tentative D call: TRBD1 (5 bases). Germline CDR1 and CDR2: SNHLY and FYNNEI. The CDR3 runs to 15 residues. V lost 3 bases and J 0 bases, leaving 11 bases between the germline ends. The CDR3: CASSDLGAMNTEAFF. The CDR3 nucleotides are TGTGCCAGCAGTGATCTAGGGGCGATGAACACTGAAGCTTTCTTT.

This clone occurred once. This rearrangement joins TRBV28 to TRBJ1-2; tentative D call: TRBD1 (5 bases). Germline V CDR1 and CDR2: MDHEN, SYDVKM. V was cut by 6 bases and J by 5 bases, with 28 bases left in between. CDR3 length: 18 amino acids. DNA of the CDR3: TGTGCCAGCAGCCCGAGGACGAGCAGGGACGGGGGGTTTTATGGCTACACCTTC. Translating it yields CASSPRTSRDGGFYGYTF.

This chain links TRBV29-1 with TRBJ1-4; 9 bases match TRBD1. The length of the CDR3 is 15 residues. CDR1 is SQVTM and CDR2 is ANQGSEA in the germline V gene. The V segment lost 6 bases and the J segment 8 bases; nucleotides outside the gene matches: 13. The CDR3 DNA reads as TGCAGCGTCGCCCCCTCTGGGACAGGGAGCGAAAAACTGTTTTTT. Translated: CSVAPSGTGSEKLFF. The full variable domain, its missing parts supplied by reference TRBV29-1 and TRBJ1-4, is SAVISQKPSRDICQRGTSLTIQCQVDSQVTMMFWYRQQPGQSLTLIATANQGSEATYESGFVIDKFPISRPNLTFSTLTVSNMSPEDSSIYLCSVAPSGTGSEKLFFGSGTQLSVL.

The gene calls are TRBV9 and TRBJ2-5; tentative D call: TRBD1 (5 bases). In germline, CDR1 is SGDLS, CDR2 YYNGEE. The V end was cut by 6 bases, the J end by 4 bases, with 13 bases between. This CDR3 is 13 amino acids long. In DNA, the CDR3 is TGTGCCAGCAAGGGGTCTGGCGGAGAGACCCAGTACTTC. Protein: CASKGSGGETQYF. Full variable domain (remainder filled in from reference TRBV9 and TRBJ2-5): DSGVTQTPKHLITATGQRVTLRCSPRSGDLSVYWYQQSLDQGLQFLIQYYNGEERAKGNILERFSAQQFPDLHSELNLSSLELGDSALYFCASKGSGGETQYFGPGTRLLVL.